Sequencing of this T cell receptor (beta chain) was carried out in a study of T cells in Graves' hyperthyroidism and ophthalmopathy. RNA transcripts gave rise to amplified TCR beta CDR3 regions. HTBI primers were the set used in a first-round RT-PCR of the TCR CDR3. TCRdb reanalysed the multiplex PCR reads using MiXCR and keeps one entry per CDR3 protein. There are about half a million distinct CDR3 sequences in the sample; about 20% occur only once, and 47% lies in the top ten. On the basis of clinical symptoms, serum thyroxine and TRAb, thyroid ultrasound and orbital computed tomography, diagnoses were made. The CDR3 is 16 amino acids. Germline CDR1 is SGDLS and CDR2 is YYNGEE. V was clipped by 4 bases and J by 7 bases; unmatched bases: 13.

The sequenced sample consisted of blood. This clonotype originated in a man in his forties or fifties with Graves' ophthalmopathy. This chain uses TRBV9 with TRBJ2-1; 8 bases are shared with TRBD2. In DNA form, the CDR3 reads TGTGCCAGCAGCTTCCGGGGAGCGGGAGTGAGGAATGAGCAGTTCTTC. Its protein product is CASSFRGAGVRNEQFF.